A selection of T cell receptor beta chains follows, all from one sample in a study of T cells in placental villitis. Repertoires were generated with immunoSEQ multiplex PCR, while TCRdb's copy carries only in-frame clones and drops some. The table records about 750 clones, 65% to 85% of them present only once. The sample comprised placental tissue containing maternal and fetal cells. These receptor sequences come from a human patient with villitis of unknown etiology; the placental T cells may come from both mother and fetus. Each CDR3 is given with its conserved first and last residue.

j_call v_call cdr3_aa
TRBJ1-5 TRBV7-9 CASSRDGSQPQHF
TRBJ2-1 TRBV4-3 CASSQGPDNEQFF
TRBJ1-2 TRBV6-6 CASVTGFYGYTF
TRBJ1-4 TRBV29-1 CSVTRQGSEKLFF
TRBJ2-1 TRBV30 CAWTVRLAPYNEQFF
TRBJ2-1 TRBV19 CASTSQGTSGHNEQFF
TRBJ1-1 TRBV27 CASSLMGFAEAFF
TRBJ1-1 TRBV5-6 CASSLGFGQGSVNTEAFF
TRBJ2-6 TRBV29-1 CSVGTVHSGANVLTF
TRBJ2-7 TRBV13 CASSSQTGLASYEQYF
TRBJ2-1 TRBV6-5 CANGLGSEGNEQFF
TRBJ2-7 TRBV7-9 CASSLGQEIPDYEQYF
TRBJ2-7 TRBV24-1 CATSLPRRWVDEQYF
TRBJ1-5 TRBV6-5 CASRALGHNQPQHF
TRBJ2-7 TRBV5-1 CASSLDPGAASSYEQYF
TRBJ1-5 TRBV6-2/TRBV6-3 CASSYSGLHQPQHF
TRBJ2-2 TRBV5-1 CASSPLSSTTGELFF
TRBJ1-1 TRBV19 CASSVGYTEAFF
TRBJ1-5 TRBV30 CAWSQGQSNQPQHF
TRBJ1-6 TRBV19 CANSIGGTSSPLHF
TRBJ1-5 TRBV6-6 CASSGQGINQPQHF
TRBJ1-1 TRBV27 CASKDPNTEAFF
TRBJ2-1 TRBV5-4 CASSLGPGPNEQFF
TRBJ2-5 TRBV2 CASRGGALQETQYF
TRBJ1-2 TRBV29-1 CSAAGLEETYGYTF
TRBJ2-5 TRBV7-4 CASSLEGERGAPQETQYF
TRBJ2-2 TRBV4-2 CASSTPGVDTGELFF